The source of this T cell receptor (beta chain) is a study of T-cell reconstitution after alpha-beta-depleted transplantation in children. Study conclusions and caveats: Some patients' high day-60 TCRbeta diversity was traced to surviving recipient T cells and thymic progenitors. T-cell numbers and diversity, one year after transplant, stemmed largely from T cells that were newly produced. The origin of alpha-beta T cells about two months after transplant was reportedly several hundred expanded graft clones.

CDR3 size: 15 residues. V was pared by 3 bases and J by 2 bases, with 13 bases between. This clonotype was observed many times. What it binds is not known. Unique molecular identifiers were incorporated during preparation of the TCRbeta library. TCRdb reanalysed the PCR reads using MiXCR and keeps one entry per CDR3 protein. Of tens of thousands of distinct CDR3 sequences listed, roughly 4.5% are singletons. The input for sequencing was PBMCs, mostly from graft donor cells, taken 180 days after TCRalphabeta/CD19-depleted stem cell transplant. The chain is built from TRBV12-3 or TRBV12-4 and TRBJ1-2; D may be TRBD1 (6 bases). The receptor comes from a boy in the first two years of life who had a stem cell transplant for acute myeloid leukemia, so the T cells may come from the graft donor. The CDR3 reads CASSFRGIPNYGYTF. The CDR3 nucleotides read TGTGCCAGCAGTTTTAGGGGGATACCAAACTATGGCTACACCTTC.